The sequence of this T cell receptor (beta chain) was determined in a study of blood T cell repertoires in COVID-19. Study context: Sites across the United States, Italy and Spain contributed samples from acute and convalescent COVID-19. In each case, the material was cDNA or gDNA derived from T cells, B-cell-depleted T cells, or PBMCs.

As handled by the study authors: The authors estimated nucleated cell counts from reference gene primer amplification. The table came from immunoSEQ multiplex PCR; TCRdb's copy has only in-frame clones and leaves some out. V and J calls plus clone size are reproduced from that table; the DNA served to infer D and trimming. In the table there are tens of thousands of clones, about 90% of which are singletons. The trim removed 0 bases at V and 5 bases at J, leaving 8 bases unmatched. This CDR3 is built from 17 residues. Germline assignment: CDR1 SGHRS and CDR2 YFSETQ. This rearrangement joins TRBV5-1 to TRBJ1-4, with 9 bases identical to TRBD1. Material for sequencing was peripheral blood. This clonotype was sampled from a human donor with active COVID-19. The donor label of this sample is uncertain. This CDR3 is CASSLGITGTGNEKLFF. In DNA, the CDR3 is TGCGCCAGCAGCTTGGGTATAACCGGGACAGGGAATGAAAAACTGTTTTTT.